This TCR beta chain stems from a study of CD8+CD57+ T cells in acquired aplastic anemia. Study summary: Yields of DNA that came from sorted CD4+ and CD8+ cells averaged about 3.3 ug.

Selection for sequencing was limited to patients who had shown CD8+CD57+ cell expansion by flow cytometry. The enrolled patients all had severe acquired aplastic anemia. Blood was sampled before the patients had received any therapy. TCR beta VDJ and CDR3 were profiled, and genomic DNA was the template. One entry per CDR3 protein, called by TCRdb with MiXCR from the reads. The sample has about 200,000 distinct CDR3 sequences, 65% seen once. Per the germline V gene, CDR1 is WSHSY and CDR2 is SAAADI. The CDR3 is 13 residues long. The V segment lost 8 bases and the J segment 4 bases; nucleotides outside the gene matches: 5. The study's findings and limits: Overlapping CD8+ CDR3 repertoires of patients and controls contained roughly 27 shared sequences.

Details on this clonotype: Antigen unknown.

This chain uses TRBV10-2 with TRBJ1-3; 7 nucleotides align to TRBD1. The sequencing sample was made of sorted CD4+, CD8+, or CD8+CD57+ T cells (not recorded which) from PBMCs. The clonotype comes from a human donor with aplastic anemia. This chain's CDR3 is CASGDSTGNTIYF. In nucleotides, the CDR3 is TGCGCCAGCGGGGACAGTACAGGAAACACCATATATTTT.